These T cell receptor beta chains were read from a single sample in a study of cytomegalovirus exposure and HLA in healthy donors. Only in-frame clones appear in the TCRdb table, and some are missing; sequencing was by immunoSEQ multiplex PCR. The profile covers roughly 130,000 clones, with roughly 83% appearing a single time and 2.5% to 3.5% taken by the ten largest. Sequencing used PBMCs. These TCRs come from a female donor in good health and CMV-seronegative. CDR3s include the opening cysteine and the closing phenylalanine or tryptophan. D genes are given only for firm matches. Expanded clones get a size class; other rows say once, few or many, or leave the size out.

size,D,J,V,DNA,CDR3
NA,NA,TRBJ1-2,TRBV12-5,TGTGCTAGTGGTTTGGGTCGAGGCAGGGTATATGGCTACACCTTC,CASGLGRGRVYGYTF
NA,TRBD1,TRBJ1-6,TRBV4-1,TGCGCCAGCAGCCAAGGGGACAGACCTAATTCACCCCTCCACTTT,CASSQGDRPNSPLHF
NA,TRBD1,TRBJ2-7,TRBV7-3,TGTGCCAGCAGCCCGGGACAGGGCCCCGAGCAGTACTTC,CASSPGQGPEQYF
NA,NA,TRBJ1-5,TRBV9,TGTGCCAGCAGCGTAGACGGACAGCCCGATCAGCCCCAGCATTTT,CASSVDGQPDQPQHF
NA,TRBD2,TRBJ2-5,TRBV27,TGTGCCAGCAGTTTAACCGGGGGGGCCGGTGAGACCCAGTACTTC,CASSLTGGAGETQYF
NA,TRBD1,TRBJ1-1,TRBV5-1,TGCGCCAGCAGCTTGCCTCGACAGGGTGAAGCTTTCTTT,CASSLPRQGEAFF
NA,NA,TRBJ2-2,TRBV27,TGTGCCAGCACGGAACGGTACGGGTCCACCGGGGAGCTGTTTTTT,CASTERYGSTGELFF
NA,NA,TRBJ2-7,TRBV15,TGTGCCACCAGCAGAGTAAGAGCTTACGAGCAGTACTTC,CATSRVRAYEQYF
NA,TRBD2,TRBJ2-2,TRBV5-4,TGTGCCAGCAGCTCGGGACTAGCGGGGGGGCTAACCGGGGAGCTGTTTTTT,CASSSGLAGGLTGELFF
NA,NA,TRBJ1-5,TRBV6-1,TGTGCCAGCAGTGCGGGCAGGGAGGTACGTCAGCCCCAGCATTTT,CASSAGREVRQPQHF
NA,NA,TRBJ1-5,TRBV2,TGTGCCAGCAGTGCTCAGAGGGTTCCCCAGCATTTT,CASSAQRVPQHF
once,NA,TRBJ2-1,TRBV4-3,TGCGCCAGCAGCCATTGGGGGGATGAGCAGTTCTTC,CASSHWGDEQFF
once,NA,TRBJ1-6,TRBV10-3,TGTGCCATCACCGTAGACATATCCTTTAATTCACCCCTCCACTTT,CAITVDISFNSPLHF
NA,TRBD2,TRBJ2-3,TRBV5-1,TGCGCCAGCAGCTCGACTAGCGGGGCGGCAGATACGCAGTATTTT,CASSSTSGAADTQYF
NA,NA,TRBJ2-5,TRBV6-5,TGTGCCAGCAGTTCCGACCAGGGGGAGACCCAGTACTTC,CASSSDQGETQYF
NA,TRBD2,TRBJ2-7,TRBV5-4,TGTGCCAGCAGCCCAGCGGGAGCGTATTCCGAGCAGTACTTC,CASSPAGAYSEQYF
NA,NA,TRBJ1-5,TRBV18,TGTGCCAGCTCACCAGGGGGCGATCAGCCCCAGCATTTT,CASSPGGDQPQHF
NA,TRBD1,TRBJ1-2,TRBV6-5,TGTGCCAGCAGTTACTTACGACAGGGCGGTTATGGCTACACCTTC,CASSYLRQGGYGYTF
NA,NA,TRBJ2-3,TRBV7-2,TGTGCCAGCAGCTTGGACTTCCTTGGGACAGATACGCAGTATTTT,CASSLDFLGTDTQYF
NA,NA,TRBJ2-3,TRBV9,TGTGCCAGCAGCGAGGGCCTCTTAGGGGGAATCGGAGCAGATACGCAGTATTTT,CASSEGLLGGIGADTQYF
NA,NA,TRBJ2-1,TRBV4-1,TGCGCCAGCAGCCAAGAAGAGCACAATGAGCAGTTCTTC,CASSQEEHNEQFF
NA,TRBD1,TRBJ2-7,TRBV5-1,TGCGCCAGCAGCTTGGATCCGACAGGGCGGGCCTACGAGCAGTACTTC,CASSLDPTGRAYEQYF
NA,TRBD1,TRBJ1-1,TRBV28,TGTGCCAGCAGTTTACAGGGGGCGCTAACTGAAGCTTTCTTT,CASSLQGALTEAFF
NA,NA,TRBJ2-3,TRBV7-2,TGTGCCAGCAGCTTAACGGGAGTTCCGTCAGATACGCAGTATTTT,CASSLTGVPSDTQYF
NA,TRBD1,TRBJ2-7,TRBV5-1,TGCGCCAGCAGCTTGGGGACAGGGCTGGACGAGCAGTACTTC,CASSLGTGLDEQYF
NA,NA,TRBJ1-1,TRBV27,TGTGCCAGCAGCCTACAGGGGAACACTGAAGCTTTCTTT,CASSLQGNTEAFF
NA,NA,TRBJ2-5,TRBV7-7,TGTGCTAGCAACTTAGGGGGGCCCTCTTCTCAAGAGACCCAGTACTTC,CASNLGGPSSQETQYF
NA,NA,TRBJ1-2,TRBV5-8,TGTGCCAGCAGCCTGGCCCCGAGGCTAGGCTACACCTTC,CASSLAPRLGYTF
NA,TRBD1,TRBJ1-2,TRBV4-1,TGCGCCAGCAGCCACTTGGGACAGGCGCCCGGGGGCTACACCTTC,CASSHLGQAPGGYTF
once,TRBD1,TRBJ1-1,TRBV19,TGTGCCAGTAGTCAGGACAGGGGAACTGAAGCTTTCTTT,CASSQDRGTEAFF
NA,NA,TRBJ1-2,TRBV19,TGTGCCAGTAGTATAACTCTCTATGGCTACACCTTC,CASSITLYGYTF
NA,TRBD2,TRBJ2-1,TRBV9,TGTGCCAGCAGCCCTTCAGCGGGAGGGCCTTCCCTTGCGCAGTTCTTC,CASSPSAGGPSLAQFF
NA,NA,TRBJ2-2,TRBV29-1,TGCAGCGTGACTTTGGGTAGCCAGAACACCGGGGAGCTGTTTTTT,CSVTLGSQNTGELFF
NA,TRBD1,TRBJ1-5,TRBV7-6,TGTGCCAGCAGCTTGGGACAGGGAGTACAGCCCCAGCATTTT,CASSLGQGVQPQHF
NA,NA,TRBJ2-4,TRBV28,TGTGCCAGCAGTCCAACCAGGAGGTCTAATCAAAACATTCAGTACTTC,CASSPTRRSNQNIQYF
NA,NA,TRBJ2-7,TRBV5-1,TGCGCCAGCAGCACCACAGGGACCGAGCAGTACTTC,CASSTTGTEQYF
NA,NA,TRBJ2-5,TRBV11-2,TGTGCCAGCAGCCTCGGGGGGCATGGGGAGACCCAGTACTTC,CASSLGGHGETQYF
NA,TRBD1,TRBJ1-1,TRBV18,TGTGCCAGCTCACCTGACAGGGGGGGAACTGAAGCTTTCTTT,CASSPDRGGTEAFF
NA,TRBD1,TRBJ1-2,TRBV4-1,TGCGCCAGCAGCCAACCGCAGGGGGCTGCTAACTATGGCTACACCTTC,CASSQPQGAANYGYTF
NA,NA,TRBJ1-1,TRBV7-2,TGTGCCAGCAGCATTCAGGGTTACGGCACTGAAGCTTTCTTT,CASSIQGYGTEAFF
NA,TRBD2,TRBJ2-1,TRBV11-2,TGTGCCAGCAGCTTAGTAACTAGCGGGATGGATGAGCAGTTCTTC,CASSLVTSGMDEQFF
NA,TRBD2,TRBJ2-1,TRBV10-2,TGCGCCAGCAGATGGGGGGGCTCCTACAATGAGCAGTTCTTC,CASRWGGSYNEQFF
NA,NA,TRBJ1-1,TRBV6-1,TGTGCCAGCAGCAGGGGCAACACTGAAGCTTTCTTT,CASSRGNTEAFF
NA,TRBD2,TRBJ2-1,TRBV2,TGTGCCAGCAGTGTCCCGGGACTATTATGGCAGTTCTTC,CASSVPGLLWQFF